This note documents a single T cell receptor (beta chain) sequence. The sample holds one count of this clone. Its antigen is still unknown. No much larger clone exists at a distance of one base, and base qualities are not known. The CDR3 regions of human TCRbeta chains were subjected to immunosequencing. As for the original processing: Repertoire TCRs were checked for matches against a reference library of SARS-CoV-2-specific TCRs that had been generated using the MIRA antigen-specificity platform. Breadth was defined as the fraction of unique TCRs that were SARS-CoV-2-associated, and depth was defined as the fraction of total T cells that were SARS-CoV-2-associated. Using the MIRA data, each spike-specific TCR was assigned both to the spike region to which the TCR was reactive and to a CD4 or CD8 class. Log10-transformed breadth and depth values were compared by one-way ANOVA with Sidak's multiple comparisons tests. The table comes from immuneACCESS by way of TCRdb, which keeps in-frame sequences with V and J called. Part of the clones is missing from these tables; in studies checked, under half for an unresolved V gene and the rest for unknown reasons. V, J and clone size reflect that table, while D and trimming were determined from the DNA. This sample gives 150,000 to 200,000 clones in total; less than 95% of them show up just once. Together, the top ten hold 1.3% of the sample.

This sample is drawn from a study of T cell responses to AZD1222 COVID-19 vaccine (dated by TCRdb to 2020 to 2023). Regarding the research as a whole: AZD1222 recipients with second doses at about 4 weeks or about 12 weeks were pooled, because spike-specific TCR depth and breadth did not differ between schedules. A total of approximately 230 trial participants underwent TCR sequencing, of whom approximately 210 received two doses of AZD1222 and 26 received two doses of the MenACWY control vaccine. Enrollment into the trials was organized by age into subgroups of 18-55, 56-69 and 70-plus years, and those subgroups contained approximately 150, 30 and 60 TCR-sequenced participants, respectively.

What the work shows at the level of the full study, not this receptor alone: In the small 56-69-year group, the increase in depth fell short of significance, most likely because of low power. Conclusions about previously exposed vaccinees are limited because only six or seven AZD1222 recipients were SARS-CoV-2 seropositive at baseline. A significant rise in spike-specific TCR breadth and depth was observed after two AZD1222 doses relative to day 0 and relative to MenACWY recipients. Participants were mostly white British and included more females than males, and it was suggested by the authors that clonal diversity may have been underestimated. Epitopes outside the regions mutated in the B.1.351 and B.1.1.7 variants were reportedly recognized by nearly half of the unique spike-specific TCRs. Because no samples from the day 14 peak response were available, repertoires could be characterized only after the peak T cell response. The whole spike protein was spanned by vaccine-associated CD4 TCRs, and dominant responses were seen in regions 160-218 and 743-854.

Sample time point, as interpreted from the label and publication: baseline before first vaccination. Samples from vaccinated people were obtained from the UK trials COV001 and COV002, which included a single-blind randomized controlled phase 2/3 trial of AZD1222 (ChAdOx1 nCoV-19) in healthy adults. For TCRbeta chain sequencing, PBMC samples from trial participants were taken at day 0 and at day 28 after the second dose. V is cut back by 5 bases and J by 2 bases, with 5 bases in the junction unmatched. The CDR3 numbers 15 residues from cysteine through phenylalanine. Just the 45-base CDR3 DNA is kept, in frame starting at base 1. The germline V gene (reference sequence) provides CDR1 LGHDT and CDR2 YNNKEL.

The chain uses TRBV3-1 (or the pseudogene TRBV3-2) and TRBJ1-5, and TRBD1 matches 8 of the central bases. This receptor was obtained from an adult in good health. The sample in question was peripheral blood, obtained on day 0 of AZD1222 vaccination. The bases read TGTGCCAGCAGCAGACAGGGGCAGGGCAATCAGCCCCAGCATTTT. It encodes CASSRQGQGNQPQHF.